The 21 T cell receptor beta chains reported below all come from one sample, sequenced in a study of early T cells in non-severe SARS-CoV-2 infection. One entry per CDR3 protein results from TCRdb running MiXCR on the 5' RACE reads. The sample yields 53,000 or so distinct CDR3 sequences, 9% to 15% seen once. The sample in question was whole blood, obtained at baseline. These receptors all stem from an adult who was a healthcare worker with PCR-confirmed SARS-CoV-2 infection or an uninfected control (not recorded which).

CDR3 DNA sequence: TGTGCCGGGGAGCGTGCGAACACCGGGGAGCTGTTTTTT. This gives the protein CAGERANTGELFF. The V and J genes are TRBV6-2 or TRBV6-3 and TRBJ2-2; a weak D match, TRBD2 (5 bases). Germline CDR1 is MNHEY and CDR2 is SVGEGT. The CDR3 runs to 13 residues. Trimming left V 11 bases short and J 0 bases short, with 10 bases between.

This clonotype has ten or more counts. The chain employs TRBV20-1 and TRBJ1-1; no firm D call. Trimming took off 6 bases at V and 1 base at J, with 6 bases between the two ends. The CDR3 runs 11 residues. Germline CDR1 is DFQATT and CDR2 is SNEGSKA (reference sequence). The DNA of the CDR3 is TGCAGTGCATATAGGAACACTGAAGCTTTCTTT. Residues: CSAYRNTEAFF.

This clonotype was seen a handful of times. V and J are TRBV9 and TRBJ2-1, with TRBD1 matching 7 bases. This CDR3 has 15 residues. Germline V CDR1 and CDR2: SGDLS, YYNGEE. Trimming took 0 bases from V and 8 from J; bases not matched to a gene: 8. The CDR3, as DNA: TGTGCCAGCAGCGTAGAATCAGGGGGAGTTGATGAGCAGTTCTTC. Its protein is CASSVESGGVDEQFF.

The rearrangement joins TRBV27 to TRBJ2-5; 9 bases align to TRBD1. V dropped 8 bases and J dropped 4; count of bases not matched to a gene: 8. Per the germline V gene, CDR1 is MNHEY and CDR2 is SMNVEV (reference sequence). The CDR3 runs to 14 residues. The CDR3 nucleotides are TGTGCCAGCGCGGACAGGGGATGGGGAGAGACCCAGTACTTC. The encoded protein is CASADRGWGETQYF.

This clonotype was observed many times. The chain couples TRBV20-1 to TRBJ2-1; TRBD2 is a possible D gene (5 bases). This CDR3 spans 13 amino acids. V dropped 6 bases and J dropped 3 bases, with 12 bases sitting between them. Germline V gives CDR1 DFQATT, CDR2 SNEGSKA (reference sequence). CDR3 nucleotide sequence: TGCAGTGCCGCGAGGGCCGACTACAATGAGCAGTTCTTC. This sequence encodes CSAARADYNEQFF.

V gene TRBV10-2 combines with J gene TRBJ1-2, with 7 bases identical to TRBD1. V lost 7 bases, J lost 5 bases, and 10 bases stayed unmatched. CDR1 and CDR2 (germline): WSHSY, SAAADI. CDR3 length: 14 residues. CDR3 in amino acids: CASIPRTGLYGYTF. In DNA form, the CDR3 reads TGCGCCAGCATCCCCCGGACAGGACTATATGGCTACACCTTC.

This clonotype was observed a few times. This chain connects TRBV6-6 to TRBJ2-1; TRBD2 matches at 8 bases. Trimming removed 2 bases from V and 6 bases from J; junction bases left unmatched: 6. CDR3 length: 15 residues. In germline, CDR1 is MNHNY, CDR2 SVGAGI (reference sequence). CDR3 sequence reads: CASSYLTSGSNEQFF. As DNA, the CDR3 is TGTGCCAGCAGTTACCTCACCAGCGGGAGCAATGAGCAGTTCTTC.

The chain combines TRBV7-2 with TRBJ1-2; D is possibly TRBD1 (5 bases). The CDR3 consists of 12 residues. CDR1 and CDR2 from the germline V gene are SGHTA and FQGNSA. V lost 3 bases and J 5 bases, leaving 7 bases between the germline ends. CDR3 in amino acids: CASSLGRYGYTF. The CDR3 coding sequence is TGTGCCAGCAGCTTGGGGCGGTATGGCTACACCTTC.

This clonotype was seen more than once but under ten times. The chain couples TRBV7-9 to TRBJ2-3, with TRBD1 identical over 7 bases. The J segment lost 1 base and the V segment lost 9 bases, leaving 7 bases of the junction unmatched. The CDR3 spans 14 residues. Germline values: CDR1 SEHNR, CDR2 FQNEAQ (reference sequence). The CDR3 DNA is TGTGCCAGTGACGACAGGGCAGGCACAGATACGCAGTATTTT. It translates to CASDDRAGTDTQYF.

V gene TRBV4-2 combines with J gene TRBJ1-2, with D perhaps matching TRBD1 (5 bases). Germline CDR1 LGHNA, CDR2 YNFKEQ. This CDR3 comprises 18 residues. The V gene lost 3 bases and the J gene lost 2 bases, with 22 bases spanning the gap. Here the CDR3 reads CASSQSAGTITRNYGYTF. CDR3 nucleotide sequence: TGTGCCAGCAGCCAGTCGGCGGGGACTATAACCCGAAACTATGGCTACACCTTC.

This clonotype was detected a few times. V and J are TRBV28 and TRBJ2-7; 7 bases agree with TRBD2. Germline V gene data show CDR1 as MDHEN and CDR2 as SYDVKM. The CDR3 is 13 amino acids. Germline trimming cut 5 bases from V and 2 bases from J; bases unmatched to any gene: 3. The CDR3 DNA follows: TGTGCCAGCAGTCGCGGGGGACCCTACGAGCAGTACTTC. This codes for CASSRGGPYEQYF. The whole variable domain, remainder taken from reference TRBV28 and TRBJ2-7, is DVKVTQSSRYLVKRTGEKVFLECVQDMDHENMFWYRQDPGLGLRLIYFSYDVKMKEKGDIPEGYSVSREKKERFSLILESASTNQTSMYLCASSRGGPYEQYFGPGTRLTVT.

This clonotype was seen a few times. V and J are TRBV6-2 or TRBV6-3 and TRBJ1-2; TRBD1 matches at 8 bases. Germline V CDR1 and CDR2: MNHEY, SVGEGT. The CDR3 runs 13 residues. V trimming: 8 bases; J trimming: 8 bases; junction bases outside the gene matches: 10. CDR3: CASRGQALSGYTF. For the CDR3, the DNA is TGTGCCAGCCGGGGACAGGCCCTCTCCGGCTACACCTTC.

CDR3 in DNA: TGTGCCAGCAGCCCCCATATTCCGGTGGCAGGCTTTGCAACTAATGAAAAACTGTTTTTT. Translation: CASSPHIPVAGFATNEKLFF. The rearrangement links TRBV7-9 to TRBJ1-4; D unclear. The CDR3 runs 20 residues. V lost 5 bases, J lost 0 bases, and 25 bases lay in between. The germline gives CDR1 SEHNR, CDR2 FQNEAQ (reference sequence).

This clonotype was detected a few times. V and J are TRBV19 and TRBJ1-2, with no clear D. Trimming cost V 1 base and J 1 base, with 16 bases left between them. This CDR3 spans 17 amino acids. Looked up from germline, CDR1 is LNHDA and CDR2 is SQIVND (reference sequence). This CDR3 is CASSIVPGPTRNYGYTF. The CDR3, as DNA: TGTGCCAGTAGTATAGTCCCAGGACCCACCCGTAACTATGGCTACACCTTC.

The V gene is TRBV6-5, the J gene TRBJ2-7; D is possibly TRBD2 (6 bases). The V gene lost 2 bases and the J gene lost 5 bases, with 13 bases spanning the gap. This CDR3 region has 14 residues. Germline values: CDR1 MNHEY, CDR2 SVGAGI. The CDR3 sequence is CASSYQEGRNEQYF. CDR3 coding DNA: TGTGCCAGCAGTTACCAGGAGGGGAGGAACGAGCAGTACTTC.

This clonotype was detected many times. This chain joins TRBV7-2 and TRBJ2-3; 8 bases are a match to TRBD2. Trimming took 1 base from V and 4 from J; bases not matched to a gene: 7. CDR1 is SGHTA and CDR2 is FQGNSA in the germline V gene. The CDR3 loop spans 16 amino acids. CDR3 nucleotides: TGTGCCAGCAGCTTAGGGCCGCCGGGGGGGGCAGATACGCAGTATTTT. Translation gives CASSLGPPGGADTQYF.

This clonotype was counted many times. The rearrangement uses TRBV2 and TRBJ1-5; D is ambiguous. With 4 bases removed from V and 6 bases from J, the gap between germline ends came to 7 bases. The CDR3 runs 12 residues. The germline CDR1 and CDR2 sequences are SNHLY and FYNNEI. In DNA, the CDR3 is TGTGCCAGCAGTGCGGAGGGTCAGCCCCAGCATTTT. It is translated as CASSAEGQPQHF.

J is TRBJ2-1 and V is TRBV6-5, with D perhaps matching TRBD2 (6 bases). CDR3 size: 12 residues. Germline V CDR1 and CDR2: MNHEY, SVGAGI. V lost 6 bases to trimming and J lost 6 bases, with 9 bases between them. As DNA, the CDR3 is TGTGCCAGCAGCCCGGGACTCAATGAGCAGTTCTTC. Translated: CASSPGLNEQFF.

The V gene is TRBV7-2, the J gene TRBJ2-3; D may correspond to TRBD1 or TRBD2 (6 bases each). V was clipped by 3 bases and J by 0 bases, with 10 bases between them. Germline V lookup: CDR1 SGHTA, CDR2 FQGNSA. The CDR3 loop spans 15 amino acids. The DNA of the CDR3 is TGTGCCAGCAGCTTCGGGGGCATAAGCACAGATACGCAGTATTTT. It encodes CASSFGGISTDTQYF.

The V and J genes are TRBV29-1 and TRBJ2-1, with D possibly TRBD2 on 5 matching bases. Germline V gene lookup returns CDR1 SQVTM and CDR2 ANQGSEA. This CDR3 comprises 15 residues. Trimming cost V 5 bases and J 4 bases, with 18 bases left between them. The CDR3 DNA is TGCAGCGTTTTTGGGCTAGCTAATTCTTACAATGAGCAGTTCTTC. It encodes CSVFGLANSYNEQFF.

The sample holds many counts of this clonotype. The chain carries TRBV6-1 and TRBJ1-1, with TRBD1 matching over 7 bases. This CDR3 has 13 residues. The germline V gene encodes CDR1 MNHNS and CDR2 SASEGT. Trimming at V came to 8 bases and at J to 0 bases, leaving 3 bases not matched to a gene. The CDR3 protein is CASQDRMNTEAFF. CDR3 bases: TGTGCCAGCCAGGACAGGATGAACACTGAAGCTTTCTTT.